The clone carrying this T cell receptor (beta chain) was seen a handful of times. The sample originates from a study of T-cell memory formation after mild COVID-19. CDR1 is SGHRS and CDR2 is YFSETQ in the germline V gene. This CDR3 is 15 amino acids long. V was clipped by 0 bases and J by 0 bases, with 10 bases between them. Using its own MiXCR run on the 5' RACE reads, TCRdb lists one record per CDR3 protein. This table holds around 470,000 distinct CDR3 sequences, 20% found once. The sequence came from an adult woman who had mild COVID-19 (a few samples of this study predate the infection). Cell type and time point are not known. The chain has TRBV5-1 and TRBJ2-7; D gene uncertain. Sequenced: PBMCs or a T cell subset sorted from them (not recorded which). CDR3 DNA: TGCGCCAGCAGCTTGGTTCCCGGCCCCTCCTACGAGCAGTACTTC. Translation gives CASSLVPGPSYEQYF.